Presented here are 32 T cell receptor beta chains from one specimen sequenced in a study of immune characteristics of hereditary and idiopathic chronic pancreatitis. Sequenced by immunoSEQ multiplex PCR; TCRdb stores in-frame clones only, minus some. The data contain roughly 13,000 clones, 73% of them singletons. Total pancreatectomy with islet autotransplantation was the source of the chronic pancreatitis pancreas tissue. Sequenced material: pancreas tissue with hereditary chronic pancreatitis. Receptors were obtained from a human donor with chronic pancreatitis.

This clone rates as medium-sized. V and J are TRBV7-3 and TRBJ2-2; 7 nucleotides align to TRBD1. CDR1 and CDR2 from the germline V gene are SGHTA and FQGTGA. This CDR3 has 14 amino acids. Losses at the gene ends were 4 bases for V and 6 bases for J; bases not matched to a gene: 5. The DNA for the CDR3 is TGTGCCAGCAGCTCGGGACAGATCTCCGGGGAGCTGTTTTTT. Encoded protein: CASSSGQISGELFF.

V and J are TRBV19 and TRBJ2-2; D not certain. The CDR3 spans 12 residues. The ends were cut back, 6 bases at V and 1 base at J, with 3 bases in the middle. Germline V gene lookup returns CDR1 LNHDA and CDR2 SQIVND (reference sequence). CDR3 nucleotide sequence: TGTGCCAGTAGCGGGAACACCGGGGAGCTGTTTTTT. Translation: CASSGNTGELFF.

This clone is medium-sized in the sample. DNA of the CDR3: TGTGCCAGCAGTGACGGGAGCTCCTACAATGAGCAGTTCTTC. The encoded protein is CASSDGSSYNEQFF. The chain links TRBV6-4 to TRBJ2-1; the D gene is possibly TRBD2 (5 bases). The ends were cut back, 2 bases at V and 0 bases at J, with 5 bases in the middle. Germline CDR1 MRHNA, CDR2 SNTAGT. This CDR3 spans 14 amino acids.

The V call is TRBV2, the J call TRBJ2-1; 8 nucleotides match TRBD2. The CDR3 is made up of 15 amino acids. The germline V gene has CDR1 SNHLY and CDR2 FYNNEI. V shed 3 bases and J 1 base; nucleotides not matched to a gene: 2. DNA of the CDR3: TGTGCCAGCAGTGACGCTAGCGGGTCCTACAATGAGCAGTTCTTC. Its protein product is CASSDASGSYNEQFF.

The DNA of the CDR3 is TGTGCCAGCAGCGGATTGGGACAGACAAACACTGAAGCTTTCTTT. This translates into CASSGLGQTNTEAFF. This chain joins TRBV9 and TRBJ1-1; TRBD1 matches 7 bases. The CDR3 length is 15 residues. The ends lost 3 bases at V and 2 bases at J; junction bases unmatched: 7. Germline V CDR1 and CDR2: SGDLS, YYNGEE.

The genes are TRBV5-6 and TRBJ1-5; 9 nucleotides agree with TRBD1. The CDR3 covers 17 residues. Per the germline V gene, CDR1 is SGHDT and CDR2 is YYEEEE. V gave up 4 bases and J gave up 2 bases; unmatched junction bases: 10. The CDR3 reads CASSLGTGGLGNQPQHF. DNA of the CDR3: TGTGCCAGCAGCCTCGGTACAGGGGGCCTGGGCAATCAGCCCCAGCATTTT. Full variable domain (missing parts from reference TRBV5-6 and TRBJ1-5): DAGVTQSPTHLIKTRGQQVTLRCSPKSGHDTVSWYQQALGQGPQFIFQYYEEEERQRGNFPDRFSGHQFPNYSSELNVNALLLGDSALYLCASSLGTGGLGNQPQHFGDGTRLSIL.

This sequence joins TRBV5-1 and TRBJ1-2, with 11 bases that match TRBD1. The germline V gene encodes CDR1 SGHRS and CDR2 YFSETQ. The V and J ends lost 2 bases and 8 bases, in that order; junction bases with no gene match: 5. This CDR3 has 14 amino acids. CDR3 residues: CASSFGQGAKGYTF. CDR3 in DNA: TGCGCCAGCAGCTTTGGACAGGGGGCAAAGGGCTACACCTTC.

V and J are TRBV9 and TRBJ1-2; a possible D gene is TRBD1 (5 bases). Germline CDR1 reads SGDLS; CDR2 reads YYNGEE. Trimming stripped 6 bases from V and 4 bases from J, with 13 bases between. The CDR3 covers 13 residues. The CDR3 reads CASTGGTSYGYTF. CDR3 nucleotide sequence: TGTGCCAGCACCGGAGGGACGTCCTATGGCTACACCTTC. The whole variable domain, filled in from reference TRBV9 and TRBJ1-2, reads DSGVTQTPKHLITATGQRVTLRCSPRSGDLSVYWYQQSLDQGLQFLIQYYNGEERAKGNILERFSAQQFPDLHSELNLSSLELGDSALYFCASTGGTSYGYTFGSGTRLTVV.

DNA of the CDR3: TGTGCCAGCAGTGACTCCATAGCGGGAGGCTACAATGAGCAGTTCTTC. Translation gives CASSDSIAGGYNEQFF. The V and J genes are TRBV6-4 and TRBJ2-1; 10 bases align to TRBD2. The CDR3 sequence is 16 residues long. V shed 0 bases and J 3 bases; nucleotides not matched to a gene: 2. Germline loops: CDR1 MRHNA, CDR2 SNTAGT.

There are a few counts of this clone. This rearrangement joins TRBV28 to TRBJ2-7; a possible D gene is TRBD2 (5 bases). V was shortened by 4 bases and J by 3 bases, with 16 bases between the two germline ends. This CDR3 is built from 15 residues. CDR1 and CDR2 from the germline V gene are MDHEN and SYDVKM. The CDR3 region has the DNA TGTGCCAGCAGTTCGTCCAGGCGGGCCGTCTACGAGCAGTACTTC. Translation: CASSSSRRAVYEQYF.

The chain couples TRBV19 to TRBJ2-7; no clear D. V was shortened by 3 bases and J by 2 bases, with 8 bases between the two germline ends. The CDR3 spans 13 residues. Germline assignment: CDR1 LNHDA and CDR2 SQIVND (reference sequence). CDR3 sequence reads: CASSIRITYEQYF. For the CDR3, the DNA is TGTGCCAGTAGTATTCGGATAACCTACGAGCAGTACTTC.

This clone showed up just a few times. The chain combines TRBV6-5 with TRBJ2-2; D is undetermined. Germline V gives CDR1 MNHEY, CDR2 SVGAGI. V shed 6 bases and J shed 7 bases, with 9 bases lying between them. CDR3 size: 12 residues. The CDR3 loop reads CASRRLVGELFF. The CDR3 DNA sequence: TGTGCCAGCAGACGCCTAGTCGGGGAGCTGTTTTTT.

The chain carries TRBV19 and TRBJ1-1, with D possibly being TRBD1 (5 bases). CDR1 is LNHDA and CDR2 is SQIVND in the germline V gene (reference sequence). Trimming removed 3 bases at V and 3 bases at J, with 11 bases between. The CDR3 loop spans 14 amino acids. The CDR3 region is CASSIPQAYTEAFF. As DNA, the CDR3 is TGTGCCAGTAGTATCCCACAGGCGTACACTGAAGCTTTCTTT.

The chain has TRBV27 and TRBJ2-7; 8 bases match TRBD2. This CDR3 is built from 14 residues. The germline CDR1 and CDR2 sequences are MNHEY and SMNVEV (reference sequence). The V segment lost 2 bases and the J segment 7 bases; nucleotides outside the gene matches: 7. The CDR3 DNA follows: TGTGCCAGCAGTTTAACGGGAGGGCCCTGGGAGCAGTACTTC. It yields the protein CASSLTGGPWEQYF.

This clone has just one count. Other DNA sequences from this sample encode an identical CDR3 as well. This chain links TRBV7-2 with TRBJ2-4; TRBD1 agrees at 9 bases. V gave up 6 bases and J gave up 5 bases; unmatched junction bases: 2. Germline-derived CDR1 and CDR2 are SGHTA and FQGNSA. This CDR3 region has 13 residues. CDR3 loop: CASSYRGQNIQYF. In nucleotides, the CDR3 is TGTGCCAGCAGTTACAGGGGGCAAAACATTCAGTACTTC. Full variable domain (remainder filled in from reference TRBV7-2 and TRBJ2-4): GAGVSQSPSNKVTEKGKDVELRCDPISGHTALYWYRQSLGQGLEFLIYFQGNSAPDKSGLPSDRFSAERTGGSVSTLTIQRTQQEDSAVYLCASSYRGQNIQYFGAGTRLSVL.

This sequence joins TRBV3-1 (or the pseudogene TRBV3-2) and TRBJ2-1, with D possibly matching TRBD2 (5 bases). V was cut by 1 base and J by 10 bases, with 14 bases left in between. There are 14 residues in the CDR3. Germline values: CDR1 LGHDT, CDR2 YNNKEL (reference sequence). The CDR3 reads CASSQGQWSGEQFF. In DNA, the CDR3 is TGTGCCAGCAGCCAAGGTCAGTGGTCGGGGGAGCAGTTCTTC.

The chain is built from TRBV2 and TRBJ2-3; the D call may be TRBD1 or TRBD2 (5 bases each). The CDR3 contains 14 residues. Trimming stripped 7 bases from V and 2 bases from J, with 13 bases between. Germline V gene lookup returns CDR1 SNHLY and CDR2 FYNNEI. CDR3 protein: CASILGTVTDTQYF. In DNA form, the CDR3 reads TGTGCCAGCATACTAGGGACGGTCACAGATACGCAGTATTTT.

As DNA, the CDR3 is TGTGCCAGCAGTCAAGGGGCCTACGAGCAGTACTTC. This sequence encodes CASSQGAYEQYF. The rearrangement links TRBV5-4 to TRBJ2-7; a possible D gene is TRBD1 (5 bases). CDR1 is SGHNT, CDR2 YYREEE, per germline (reference sequence). This CDR3 is 12 amino acids long. The V gene lost 5 bases and the J gene lost 2 bases, with 8 bases spanning the gap.

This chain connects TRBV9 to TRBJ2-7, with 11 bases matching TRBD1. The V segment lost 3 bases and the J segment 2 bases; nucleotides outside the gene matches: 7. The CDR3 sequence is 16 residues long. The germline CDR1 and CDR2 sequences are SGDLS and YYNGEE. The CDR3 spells CASSALRDRGTYEQYF. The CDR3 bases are TGTGCCAGCAGCGCACTAAGGGACAGGGGGACCTACGAGCAGTACTTC. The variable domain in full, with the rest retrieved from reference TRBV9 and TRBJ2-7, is DSGVTQTPKHLITATGQRVTLRCSPRSGDLSVYWYQQSLDQGLQFLIQYYNGEERAKGNILERFSAQQFPDLHSELNLSSLELGDSALYFCASSALRDRGTYEQYFGPGTRLTVT.

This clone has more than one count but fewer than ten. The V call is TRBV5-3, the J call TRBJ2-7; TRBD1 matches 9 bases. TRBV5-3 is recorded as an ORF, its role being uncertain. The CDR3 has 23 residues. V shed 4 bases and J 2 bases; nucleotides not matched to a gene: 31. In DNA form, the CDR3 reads TGTGCCAGAAGCCCGACAGAAGCAACGGACAGGGGACTTTGTATTGAGCGGACCTACGAGCAGTACTTC. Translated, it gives CARSPTEATDRGLCIERTYEQYF.

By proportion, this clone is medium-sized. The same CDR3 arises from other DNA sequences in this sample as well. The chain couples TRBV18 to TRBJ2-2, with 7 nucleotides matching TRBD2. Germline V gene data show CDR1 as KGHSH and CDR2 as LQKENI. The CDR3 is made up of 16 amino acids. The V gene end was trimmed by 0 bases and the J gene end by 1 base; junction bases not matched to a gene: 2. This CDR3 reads CASSPPTGGNTGELFF. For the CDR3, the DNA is TGTGCCAGCTCACCACCCACGGGGGGGAACACCGGGGAGCTGTTTTTT.

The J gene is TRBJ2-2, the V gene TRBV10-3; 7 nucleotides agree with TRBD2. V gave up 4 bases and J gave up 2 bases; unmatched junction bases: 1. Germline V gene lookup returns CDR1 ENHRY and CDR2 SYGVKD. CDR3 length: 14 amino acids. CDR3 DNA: TGTGCCATCAGTGCTAGCGGCAACACCGGGGAGCTGTTTTTT. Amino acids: CAISASGNTGELFF.

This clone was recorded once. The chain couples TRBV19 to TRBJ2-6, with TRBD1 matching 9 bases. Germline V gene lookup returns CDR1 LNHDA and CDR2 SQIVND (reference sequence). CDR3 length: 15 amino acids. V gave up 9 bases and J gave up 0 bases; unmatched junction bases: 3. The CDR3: CASRDRASGANVLTF. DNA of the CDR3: TGTGCCAGCCGGGACAGGGCCTCTGGGGCCAACGTCCTGACTTTC.

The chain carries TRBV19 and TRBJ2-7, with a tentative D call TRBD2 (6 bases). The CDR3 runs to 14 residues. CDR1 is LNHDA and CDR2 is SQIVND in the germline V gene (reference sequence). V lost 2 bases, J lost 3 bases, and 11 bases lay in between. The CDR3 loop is CASSIHAGLYEQYF. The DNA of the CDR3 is TGTGCCAGTAGTATACATGCGGGGCTCTACGAGCAGTACTTC. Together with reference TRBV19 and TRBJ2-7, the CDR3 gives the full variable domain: DGGITQSPKYLFRKEGQNVTLSCEQNLNHDAMYWYRQDPGQGLRLIYYSQIVNDFQKGDIAEGYSVSREKKESFPLTVTSAQKNPTAFYLCASSIHAGLYEQYFGPGTRLTVT.

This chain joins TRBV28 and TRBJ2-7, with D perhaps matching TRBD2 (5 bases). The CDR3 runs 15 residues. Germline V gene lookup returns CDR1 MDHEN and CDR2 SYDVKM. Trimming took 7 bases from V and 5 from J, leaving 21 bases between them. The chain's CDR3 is CASTAGGAQKDEQYF. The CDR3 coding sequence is TGTGCCAGCACCGCGGGCGGAGCGCAGAAGGACGAGCAGTACTTC.

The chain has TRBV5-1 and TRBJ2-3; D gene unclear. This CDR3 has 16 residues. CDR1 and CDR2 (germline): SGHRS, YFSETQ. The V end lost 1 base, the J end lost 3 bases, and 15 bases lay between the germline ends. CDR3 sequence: CASSLLGFGPTDTQYF. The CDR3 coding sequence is TGCGCCAGCAGCTTGCTGGGGTTCGGCCCAACAGATACGCAGTATTTT.

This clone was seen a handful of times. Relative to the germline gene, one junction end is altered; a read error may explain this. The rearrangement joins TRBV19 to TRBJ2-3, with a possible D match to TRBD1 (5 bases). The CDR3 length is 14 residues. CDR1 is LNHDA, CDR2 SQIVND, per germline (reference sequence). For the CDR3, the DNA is TGTGCCAGTAGTACCCAGGGAAGCAGAGATACGCAGTATTTT. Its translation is CASSTQGSRDTQYF.

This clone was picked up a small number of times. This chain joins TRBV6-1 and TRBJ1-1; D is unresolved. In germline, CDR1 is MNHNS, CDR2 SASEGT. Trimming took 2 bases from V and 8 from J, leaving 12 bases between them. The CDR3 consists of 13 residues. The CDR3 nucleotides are TGTGCCAGCAGTGAAAAGGAGACGAAAGAAGCTTTCTTT. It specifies CASSEKETKEAFF.

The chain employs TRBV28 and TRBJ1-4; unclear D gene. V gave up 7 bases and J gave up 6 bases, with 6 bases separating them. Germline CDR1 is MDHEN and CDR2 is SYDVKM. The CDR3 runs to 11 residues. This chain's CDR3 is CASKADEKLFF. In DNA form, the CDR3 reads TGTGCCAGCAAAGCAGATGAAAAACTGTTTTTT.

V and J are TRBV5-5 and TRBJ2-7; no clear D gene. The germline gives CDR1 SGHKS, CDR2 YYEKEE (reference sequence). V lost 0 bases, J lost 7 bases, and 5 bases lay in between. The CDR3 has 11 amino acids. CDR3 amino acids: CASSLAVEQYF. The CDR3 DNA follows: TGTGCCAGCAGCTTGGCAGTAGAGCAGTACTTC.

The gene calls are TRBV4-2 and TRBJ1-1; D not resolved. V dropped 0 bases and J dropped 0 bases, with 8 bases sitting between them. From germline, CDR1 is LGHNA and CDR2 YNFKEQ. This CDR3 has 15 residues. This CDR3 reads CASSQDNSMNTEAFF. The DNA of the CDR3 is TGTGCCAGCAGCCAAGATAACAGTATGAACACTGAAGCTTTCTTT.

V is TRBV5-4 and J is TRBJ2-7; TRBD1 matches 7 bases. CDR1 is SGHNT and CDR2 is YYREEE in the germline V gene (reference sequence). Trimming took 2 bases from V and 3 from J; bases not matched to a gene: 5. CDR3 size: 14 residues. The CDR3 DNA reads TGTGCCAGCAGCTTCCAGACAGGGATCTACGAGCAGTACTTC. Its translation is CASSFQTGIYEQYF.